Below, 18 T cell receptor beta chains from the same sample are listed, as sequenced in a study of T cells after posttransplantation cyclophosphamide. Sequencing used immunoSEQ multiplex PCR; TCRdb keeps in-frame clones, though not all of them. The repertoire consists of about 34,000 clones, none detected only once. The material sequenced was PBMCs. Every receptor here comes from a woman aged 50 to 65 in good health and a related stem cell transplant donor.

V usage is TRBV29-1 and J usage is TRBJ1-2; 7 bases line up with TRBD1. Germline assignment: CDR1 SQVTM and CDR2 ANQGSEA. This CDR3 region has 14 residues. Trimming at V came to 6 bases and at J to 1 base, leaving 8 bases not matched to a gene. CDR3 region: CSVPTGTVNYGYTF. The CDR3 DNA reads TGCAGCGTCCCAACCGGGACAGTTAACTATGGCTACACCTTC.

This clone has just a few counts. The V call is TRBV30, the J call TRBJ2-3, with TRBD1 matching over 9 bases. Germline CDR1 is GTSNPN and CDR2 is SVGIG (reference sequence). With V trimmed by 1 base and J by 2 bases, 4 bases remained unmatched. This CDR3 region has 15 residues. CDR3 sequence reads: CAWSAGQGDTDTQYF. The CDR3 DNA sequence: TGTGCCTGGAGTGCGGGACAGGGTGACACAGATACGCAGTATTTT.

This clone turned up a few times. The chain links TRBV18 to TRBJ2-3; D unresolved. Germline V gene data show CDR1 as KGHSH and CDR2 as LQKENI. The V end was cut by 3 bases, the J end by 2 bases, with 9 bases between. This CDR3 has 14 residues. CDR3 in amino acids: CASSPGANTDTQYF. DNA of the CDR3: TGTGCCAGCTCACCCGGAGCGAACACAGATACGCAGTATTTT.

This clone came up a few times. The chain recombines TRBV5-1 with TRBJ2-5; TRBD1 is a possible D gene (6 bases). The CDR3 covers 13 residues. V was shortened by 2 bases and J by 4 bases, with 9 bases between the two germline ends. CDR1 is SGHRS, CDR2 YFSETQ, per germline. This CDR3 reads CASSLQGAETQYF. CDR3 nucleotide sequence: TGCGCCAGCAGCTTACAGGGTGCAGAGACCCAGTACTTC.

This clone appeared a few times. The chain employs TRBV29-1 and TRBJ2-7; D is unresolved. Deletions cut 4 bases from V and 1 base from J, with 8 bases between. Germline-derived CDR1 and CDR2 are SQVTM and ANQGSEA. The CDR3 length is 12 residues. CDR3 loop: CSVAEQSYEQYF. The CDR3 nucleotides read TGCAGCGTTGCAGAACAGTCCTACGAGCAGTACTTC.

Ten or more counts support this clone. The rearrangement links TRBV2 to TRBJ2-3; D perhaps matches TRBD2 (6 bases). V was shortened by 10 bases and J by 5 bases, with 16 bases between the two germline ends. In germline, CDR1 is SNHLY, CDR2 FYNNEI. The CDR3 sequence is 13 residues long. The CDR3 region has the DNA TGTGCCACCGGAGGGCCGATTGGAGATACGCAGTATTTT. Its protein is CATGGPIGDTQYF. Full variable domain (outside the CDR3, taken from reference TRBV2 and TRBJ2-3): EPEVTQTPSHQVTQMGQEVILRCVPISNHLYFYWYRQILGQKVEFLVSFYNNEISEKSEIFDDQFSVERPDGSNFTLKIRSTKLEDSAMYFCATGGPIGDTQYFGPGTRLTVL.

This clone was seen ten or more times. The chain employs TRBV18 and TRBJ2-1; a weak D match, TRBD2 (6 bases). Trimming took 0 bases from V and 3 from J, leaving 12 bases between them. This CDR3 is 16 amino acids long. Per germline, CDR1 KGHSH and CDR2 LQKENI. For the CDR3, the DNA is TGTGCCAGCTCACCACCTCACCGGAGGGGCTACAATGAGCAGTTCTTC. It translates to CASSPPHRRGYNEQFF.

The table lists this clone with many counts. The rearrangement links TRBV5-4 to TRBJ2-7; 11 bases are a match to TRBD2. The CDR3 is made up of 16 amino acids. J lost 2 bases, V lost 0 bases, and 4 bases had no gene match. Per the germline V gene, CDR1 is SGHNT and CDR2 is YYREEE (reference sequence). CDR3 sequence (DNA): TGTGCCAGCAGCTTGGCAGGTAGCGGGAGGGCCTACGAGCAGTACTTC. It translates to CASSLAGSGRAYEQYF.

V and J are TRBV30 and TRBJ2-4; weak D call: TRBD1 (5 bases). V was pared by 0 bases and J by 13 bases, with 13 bases between. Germline V lookup: CDR1 GTSNPN, CDR2 SVGIG (reference sequence). CDR3 size: 12 residues. The CDR3 DNA is TGTGCCTGGAGTGTCATAGGGGTGGACCAGTACTTC. Translating it yields CAWSVIGVDQYF.

Ten or more counts support this clone. This sequence joins TRBV6-5 and TRBJ2-7; TRBD2 matches 10 bases. The CDR3 runs to 16 residues. V lost 2 bases to trimming and J lost 5 bases; unmatched junction nucleotides: 9. Germline lookup yields CDR1 MNHEY and CDR2 SVGAGI. CDR3 loop: CASSYQIAGGRDEQYF. Here the CDR3 DNA reads TGTGCCAGCAGTTACCAGATAGCGGGAGGTAGAGACGAGCAGTACTTC.

The sample holds many counts of this clone. The V and J genes are TRBV11-3 and TRBJ2-1; TRBD2 matches at 12 bases. J lost 2 bases, V lost 1 base, and 0 bases had no gene match. Germline CDR1 SGHNT, CDR2 YENEEA. The CDR3 is made up of 16 amino acids. Written as DNA, the CDR3 is TGTGCCAGCAGCTTAGGGACTAGCGGGACCTACAATGAGCAGTTCTTC. Translated: CASSLGTSGTYNEQFF.

This clone was found a few times. The V and J genes are TRBV28 and TRBJ2-3; D possibly corresponds to TRBD1 (7 bases). V lost 3 bases and J 4 bases, leaving 20 bases between the germline ends. Germline CDR1 reads MDHEN; CDR2 reads SYDVKM. The CDR3 consists of 17 residues. CDR3: CASSFVGADRRADTQYF. CDR3 coding DNA: TGTGCCAGCAGTTTTGTCGGGGCGGACAGGAGGGCAGATACGCAGTATTTT.

V is TRBV19 and J is TRBJ2-7; no clear D gene. V dropped 3 bases and J dropped 2 bases, with 8 bases sitting between them. This CDR3 has 13 residues. Germline-derived CDR1 and CDR2 are LNHDA and SQIVND (reference sequence). The CDR3, as DNA: TGTGCCAGTAGTATGGCAGGTACCTACGAGCAGTACTTC. Protein product: CASSMAGTYEQYF.

The chain recombines TRBV11-2 with TRBJ2-5, with D possibly being TRBD1 (5 bases). Trimming pared 0 bases from V and 10 bases from J, leaving 12 bases between. CDR3 length equals 13 residues. The V gene's germline CDR1 is SGHAT and CDR2 FQNNGV. The CDR3 here is CASSLDGQGNQYF. DNA of the CDR3: TGTGCCAGCAGCTTAGACGGACAAGGCAACCAGTACTTC.

This clone was counted ten times or more. This chain links TRBV28 with TRBJ2-7, with 11 bases lining up with TRBD1. The V gene end was trimmed by 6 bases and the J gene end by 3 bases; junction bases not matched to a gene: 4. Germline V gene sequence: CDR1 MDHEN, CDR2 SYDVKM. The CDR3 is 14 residues long. For the CDR3, the DNA is TGTGCCAGCAGCACCGGGACAGGGGGCTACGAGCAGTACTTC. Translated, it gives CASSTGTGGYEQYF. Full variable domain (outside the CDR3, taken from reference TRBV28 and TRBJ2-7): DVKVTQSSRYLVKRTGEKVFLECVQDMDHENMFWYRQDPGLGLRLIYFSYDVKMKEKGDIPEGYSVSREKKERFSLILESASTNQTSMYLCASSTGTGGYEQYFGPGTRLTVT.

This clone occurred many times. The V call is TRBV7-9, the J call TRBJ2-5; D may be TRBD1 (6 bases). Germline CDR1 and CDR2: SEHNR and FQNEAQ (reference sequence). This CDR3 comprises 14 residues. V was cut by 1 base and J by 5 bases, with 11 bases left in between. The CDR3 region is CASSLGTARETQYF. The CDR3 DNA reads as TGTGCCAGCAGCTTAGGGACAGCCCGGGAGACCCAGTACTTC. Full variable domain (remainder filled in from reference TRBV7-9 and TRBJ2-5): DTGVSQNPRHKITKRGQNVTFRCDPISEHNRLYWYRQTLGQGPEFLTYFQNEAQLEKSRLLSDRFSAERPKGSFSTLEIQRTEQGDSAMYLCASSLGTARETQYFGPGTRLLVL.

This clone was counted at least ten times. V and J are TRBV10-3 and TRBJ1-1, with TRBD1 matching over 9 bases. The germline CDR1 and CDR2 sequences are ENHRY and SYGVKD. This CDR3 is 14 amino acids long. Losses at the gene ends were 6 bases for V and 4 bases for J; bases not matched to a gene: 6. The CDR3, as DNA: TGTGCCATCAGGGGGACAGGGCGCCTCACTGAAGCTTTCTTT. Its translation is CAIRGTGRLTEAFF.

There are many counts of this clone. This chain joins TRBV27 and TRBJ1-1; 10 nucleotides match TRBD1. CDR1 and CDR2 (germline): MNHEY, SMNVEV (reference sequence). Trimming took 7 bases from V and 5 from J; bases not matched to a gene: 7. The CDR3 extends over 14 amino acids. The DNA of the CDR3 is TGTGCCAGCACCCAGACAGGGGGCCGGACTGAAGCTTTCTTT. Translation: CASTQTGGRTEAFF.